This T cell receptor beta chain was found in a study of T cell responses to AZD1222 COVID-19 vaccine. The data were produced by immunoSEQ multiplex PCR, yet TCRdb's version contains in-frame clones alone and is incomplete. This table has 140,000 to 150,000 clones, around 94% appearing once. There are 14 residues in the CDR3. Germline loops: CDR1 LNHDA, CDR2 SQIVND (reference sequence). V lost 1 base and J lost 5, with 10 bases in between. Study-wide results and caveats: The number of AZD1222 recipients seropositive at baseline was only six. Spike regions recognized by vaccine-associated CD4 TCRs spanned the protein, led by 160-218 and 743-854.

On this clone: The antigen remains undetermined.

The genes are TRBV19 and TRBJ2-3, with D unresolved. This clonotype originated in an adult who had recovered from COVID-19. The sample in question was peripheral blood, obtained after recovery from COVID-19. CDR3 DNA sequence: TGTGCCAGTAGTATAGTGGGGTGGCAAGATACGCAGTATTTT. It yields the protein CASSIVGWQDTQYF.